These 20 T cell receptor beta chains came from one sample sequenced in a study of blood T cells in healthy people across ages (dated by TCRdb to the mid-2010s). Libraries were built with 5' RACE. The sample was run on an Illumina HiSeq 2500. A second PCR of about 7 to 12 cycles was performed with a sample-barcoded 5' primer and a J-beta primer mix. The public reads were reanalyzed by TCRdb: fastp trimming at Q25, MiXCR alignment, in-frame beta chains only. When rows share a CDR3 protein, they turn into one entry using the most common DNA and genes. This sample holds 650,000 to 1,000,000 distinct CDR3 sequences; roughly 40% were observed only once. Together, the top ten hold approximately 13% of the sample. Sequencing was carried out using blood. These receptors originate from a man younger than 35 in good health.

This clonotype was seen a few times. This chain joins TRBV20-1 and TRBJ2-3; D may correspond to TRBD1 or TRBD2 (5 bases each). The CDR3 consists of 16 residues. In germline, CDR1 is DFQATT, CDR2 SNEGSKA (reference sequence). V lost 5 bases to trimming and J lost 0 bases, with 18 bases between them. CDR3 amino acids: CSAPPGTYASTDTQYF. In DNA form, the CDR3 reads TGCAGTGCTCCCCCGGGGACCTACGCTAGCACAGATACGCAGTATTTT.

This clonotype has more than one count but fewer than ten. The genes are TRBV5-1 and TRBJ2-5; D is uncertain. TRBJ2-7 matches the DNA end more closely, so the J call is doubtful. The CDR3 has 18 amino acids. Germline CDR1 SGHRS, CDR2 YFSETQ. CDR3 protein: CASSLPALPFGPRDEQYF. The CDR3, as DNA: TGCGCCAGCAGTCTCCCAGCCCTCCCTTTCGGGCCTCGCGACGAGCAGTACTTC.

The gene calls are TRBV3-1 and TRBJ2-1; 14 nucleotides line up with TRBD2. In germline, CDR1 is LGHDT, CDR2 YNNKEL (reference sequence). The CDR3 contains 19 residues. V dropped 0 bases and J dropped 10; count of bases not matched to a gene: 14. CDR3 sequence (DNA): TGTGCCAGCAGCCAAGATACCCAGTGGGGACTAGCGGGAGTTGGGGAGCAGTTCTTC. As protein: CASSQDTQWGLAGVGEQFF.

DNA for the CDR3: TGTGCTAGTGGACAGGGTCCAAATCAGCCCCAGCATTTT. Translating it yields CASGQGPNQPQHF. The chain employs TRBV12-5 and TRBJ1-5; weak D call: TRBD1 (6 bases). Germline V gene sequence: CDR1 LGHNT, CDR2 FRNRAP. This CDR3 region has 13 residues. V was trimmed by 6 bases and J by 4 bases, leaving 10 bases between them. The complete variable domain, with remaining parts taken from reference TRBV12-5 and TRBJ1-5, reads DARVTQTPRHKVTEMGQEVTMRCQPILGHNTVFWYRQTMMQGLELLAYFRNRAPLDDSGMPKDRFSAEMPDATLATLKIQPSEPRDSAVYFCASGQGPNQPQHFGDGTRLSIL.

This chain connects TRBV7-2 to TRBJ2-7, with 8 positions matching TRBD2. This CDR3 comprises 16 residues. Losses at the gene ends were 5 bases for V and 7 bases for J; bases not matched to a gene: 16. Germline loops: CDR1 SGHTA, CDR2 FQGNSA. The chain's CDR3 is CASSKLTAGGRNEQYF. Written as DNA, the CDR3 is TGTGCCAGCAGCAAACTGACGGCGGGGGGTCGCAATGAGCAGTACTTC.

The CDR3 here is CASSYRGRARQANNYEQYF. CDR3 sequence (DNA): TGTGCCAGCAGTTACAGGGGTCGGGCGAGGCAGGCTAACAACTACGAGCAGTACTTC. The chain combines TRBV6-2 or TRBV6-3 with TRBJ2-7; a possible D gene is TRBD1 (5 bases). The germline V gene encodes CDR1 MNHEY and CDR2 SVGEGT. The CDR3 contains 19 residues. V dropped 2 bases and J dropped 3 bases, with 26 bases sitting between them.

This clonotype has just one count. The rearrangement uses TRBV2 and TRBJ1-5; tentatively, D is TRBD1 (6 bases). The CDR3 loop spans 14 amino acids. The germline gives CDR1 SNHLY, CDR2 FYNNEI. The germline V and J ends were trimmed by 5 bases and 4 bases, with 12 bases remaining between them. The CDR3 loop is CASSTGLENQPQHF. CDR3 nucleotides: TGTGCCAGCAGTACAGGGTTGGAGAATCAGCCCCAGCATTTT.

The sample holds many counts of this clonotype. The chain combines TRBV7-2 with TRBJ1-2; D gene uncertain. CDR1 is SGHTA, CDR2 FQGNSA, per germline. V lost 4 bases and J 5 bases, leaving 8 bases between the germline ends. This CDR3 contains 12 residues. The CDR3 coding sequence is TGTGCCAGCAGCTCCACAGCGTATGGCTACACCTTC. Translated: CASSSTAYGYTF.

The V gene is TRBV2, the J gene TRBJ1-1; possible D gene TRBD1, 5 bases. CDR1 is SNHLY and CDR2 is FYNNEI in the germline V gene. The V end lost 6 bases, the J end lost 2 bases, and 13 bases lay between the germline ends. The CDR3 extends over 14 amino acids. The CDR3 DNA reads TGTGCCAGCAGGGGGGACTGGGTAAACACTGAAGCTTTCTTT. This codes for CASRGDWVNTEAFF.

This clonotype was recorded once. This chain links TRBV7-2 with TRBJ2-7, with TRBD1 matching over 7 bases. In germline, CDR1 is SGHTA, CDR2 FQGNSA. The CDR3 loop spans 14 amino acids. Trimming at V came to 5 bases and at J to 2 bases, leaving 6 bases not matched to a gene. The CDR3 loop is CASSRGDRPYEQYF. In DNA, the CDR3 is TGTGCCAGCAGCAGAGGGGACAGACCCTACGAGCAGTACTTC. The complete variable domain, with remaining parts taken from reference TRBV7-2 and TRBJ2-7, reads GAGVSQSPSNKVTEKGKDVELRCDPISGHTALYWYRQSLGQGLEFLIYFQGNSAPDKSGLPSDRFSAERTGGSVSTLTIQRTQQEDSAVYLCASSRGDRPYEQYFGPGTRLTVT.

The J gene is TRBJ1-1, the V gene TRBV7-3; D gene ambiguous. The CDR3 is made up of 13 amino acids. Germline V gene lookup returns CDR1 SGHTA and CDR2 FQGTGA. V was pared by 5 bases and J by 3 bases, with 10 bases between. The CDR3 spells CASSPRRHTEAFF. CDR3 nucleotides: TGTGCCAGCAGCCCCCGACGGCACACTGAAGCTTTCTTT.

This clonotype has a handful of counts. The V and J genes are TRBV5-6 and TRBJ1-1; no firm D call. CDR1 and CDR2 (germline): SGHDT, YYEEEE. Trimming left V 2 bases short and J 6 bases short, with 11 bases between. CDR3 length: 13 residues. The DNA for the CDR3 is TGTGCCAGCAGCTTAGAGTGGAGCGCTGAAGCTTTCTTT. Translating it yields CASSLEWSAEAFF.

Only a few counts were recorded for this clonotype. The chain carries TRBV5-1 and TRBJ2-4; TRBD1 agrees at 7 bases. The CDR3 is made up of 16 amino acids. CDR1 is SGHRS and CDR2 is YFSETQ in the germline V gene. With 1 base clipped from V and 1 base from J, the junction kept 5 bases outside the gene matches. The CDR3 spells CASSLKGAAAKNIQYF. In DNA form, the CDR3 reads TGCGCCAGCAGCTTGAAGGGGGCTGCGGCCAAAAACATTCAGTACTTC.

The V call is TRBV20-1, the J call TRBJ1-4; D ambiguous. The germline V gene encodes CDR1 DFQATT and CDR2 SNEGSKA (reference sequence). The CDR3 totals 13 residues. The V and J ends lost 0 bases and 4 bases respectively, with 6 bases between them. The CDR3 bases are TGCAGTGCTAGAGATCTGGTTAATGAAAAACTGTTTTTT. Translating it yields CSARDLVNEKLFF.

The chain carries TRBV28 and TRBJ2-3; a weak D match, TRBD2 (5 bases). Per the germline V gene, CDR1 is MDHEN and CDR2 is SYDVKM. Deletions cut 5 bases from V and 6 bases from J, with 12 bases between. This CDR3 is built from 13 residues. The CDR3 DNA follows: TGTGCCAGCAGTCGGAGGCTAGTGGATACGCAGTATTTT. This encodes CASSRRLVDTQYF.

The J gene is TRBJ2-1, the V gene TRBV4-3; 8 bases map to TRBD1. With V trimmed by 0 bases and J by 8 bases, 12 bases remained unmatched. The CDR3 extends over 17 amino acids. Germline values: CDR1 LGHNA, CDR2 YSLEER. The CDR3 bases are TGCGCCAGCAGCCAAGATCACGAAACAGGGGGTAACGATGAGCAGTTCTTC. The encoded protein is CASSQDHETGGNDEQFF.

The chain uses TRBV24-1 and TRBJ2-3; D uncertain. The CDR3 consists of 14 residues. Trimming shortened V by 2 bases and J by 2 bases, and 7 bases separated the two germline ends. Germline assignment: CDR1 KGHDR and CDR2 SFDVKD. CDR3 DNA sequence: TGTGCCACCAGTGATTCCATCTCCACAGATACGCAGTATTTT. It encodes CATSDSISTDTQYF.

The chain combines TRBV4-1 with TRBJ2-7; 9 bases match TRBD1. The assigned J gene may be wrong: the sequence end matches TRBJ2-5 better. The CDR3 is 13 amino acids. CDR1 MGHRA and CDR2 YSYEKL come from the germline V gene. The CDR3 here is CASSRTGDETQYF. The CDR3 DNA is TGCGCCAGCAGCCGGACAGGGGATGAGACCCAGTACTTC.

The rearrangement joins TRBV20-1 to TRBJ2-7; 10 nucleotides line up with TRBD2. CDR1 DFQATT and CDR2 SNEGSKA come from the germline V gene (reference sequence). Trimming cost V 7 bases and J 7 bases; bases outside gene matches: 10. This CDR3 spans 13 amino acids. Here the CDR3 reads CSVERGGYNEQYF. CDR3 bases: TGCAGTGTGGAGCGGGGGGGATACAATGAGCAGTACTTC.

V and J are TRBV4-3 and TRBJ2-1, with a possible D match to TRBD1 (5 bases). The J call could be wrong; TRBJ2-7 is a better fit for the DNA end. This CDR3 is 15 amino acids long. CDR1 is LGHNA and CDR2 is YSLEER in the germline V gene. CDR3 residues: CASSQDDRQGNEQYF. In DNA, the CDR3 is TGCGCCAGCAGCCAAGATGATCGGCAGGGCAATGAGCAGTACTTC.